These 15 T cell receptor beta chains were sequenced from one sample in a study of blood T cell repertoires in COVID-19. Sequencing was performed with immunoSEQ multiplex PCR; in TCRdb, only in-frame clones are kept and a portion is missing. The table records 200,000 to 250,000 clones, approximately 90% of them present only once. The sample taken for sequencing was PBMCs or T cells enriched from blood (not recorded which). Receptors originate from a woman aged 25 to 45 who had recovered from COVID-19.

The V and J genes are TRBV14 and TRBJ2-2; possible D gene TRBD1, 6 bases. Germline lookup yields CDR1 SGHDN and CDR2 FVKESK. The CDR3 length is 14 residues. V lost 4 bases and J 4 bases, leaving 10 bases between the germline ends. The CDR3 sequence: CASSPGHFTGELFF. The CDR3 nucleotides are TGTGCCAGCAGCCCGGGACACTTCACCGGGGAGCTGTTTTTT.

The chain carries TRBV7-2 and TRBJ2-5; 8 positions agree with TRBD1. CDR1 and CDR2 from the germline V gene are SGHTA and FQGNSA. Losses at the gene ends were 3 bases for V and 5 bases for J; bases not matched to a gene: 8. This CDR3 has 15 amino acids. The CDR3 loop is CASSFSGQGFETQYF. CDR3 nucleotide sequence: TGTGCCAGCAGCTTTTCAGGACAGGGTTTCGAGACCCAGTACTTC.

CDR3 in DNA: TGTGCCACCAGCAGAGATCGGGAGGTGGGAGCTTTCTTT. It codes for CATSRDREVGAFF. V and J are TRBV15 and TRBJ1-1; D is undetermined. V lost 0 bases to trimming and J lost 10 bases, with 12 bases between them. The CDR3 sequence is 13 residues long. Germline CDR1 is LNHNV and CDR2 is YYDKDF (reference sequence). Supplemented by reference TRBV15 and TRBJ1-1, the full variable domain reads DAMVIQNPRYQVTQFGKPVTLSCSQTLNHNVMYWYQQKSSQAPKLLFHYYDKDFNNEADTPDNFQSRRPNTSFCFLDIRSPGLGDTAMYLCATSRDREVGAFFGQGTRLTVV.

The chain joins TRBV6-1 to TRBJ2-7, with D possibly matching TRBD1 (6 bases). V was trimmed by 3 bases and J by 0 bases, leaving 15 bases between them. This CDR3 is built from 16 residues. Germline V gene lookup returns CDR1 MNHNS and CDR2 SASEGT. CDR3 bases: TGTGCCAGCAGTGACATCGGGACATTAACCTCCTACGAGCAGTACTTC. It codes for CASSDIGTLTSYEQYF.

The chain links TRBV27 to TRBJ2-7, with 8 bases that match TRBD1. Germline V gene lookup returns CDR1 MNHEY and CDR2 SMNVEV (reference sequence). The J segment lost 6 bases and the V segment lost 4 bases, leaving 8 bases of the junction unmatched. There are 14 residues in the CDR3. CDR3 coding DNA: TGTGCCAGCAGTTCCGGGACAGGACTGGGCGAGCAGTACTTC. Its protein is CASSSGTGLGEQYF.

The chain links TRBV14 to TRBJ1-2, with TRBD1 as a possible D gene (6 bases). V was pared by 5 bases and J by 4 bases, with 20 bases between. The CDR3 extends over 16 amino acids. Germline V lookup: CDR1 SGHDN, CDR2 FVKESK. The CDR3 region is CASSEGRGRTTYGYTF. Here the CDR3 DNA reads TGTGCCAGCAGCGAGGGTAGGGGGAGAACCACCTATGGCTACACCTTC.

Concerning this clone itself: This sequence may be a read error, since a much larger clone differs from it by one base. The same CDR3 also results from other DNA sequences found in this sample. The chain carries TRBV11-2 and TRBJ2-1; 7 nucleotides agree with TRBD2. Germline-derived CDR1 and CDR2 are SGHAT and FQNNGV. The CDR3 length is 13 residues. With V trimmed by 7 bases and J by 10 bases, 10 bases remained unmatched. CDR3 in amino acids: CASNPGLGGEQFF. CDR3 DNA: TGTGCCAGCAACCCCGGACTAGGCGGAGAGCAGTTCTTC.

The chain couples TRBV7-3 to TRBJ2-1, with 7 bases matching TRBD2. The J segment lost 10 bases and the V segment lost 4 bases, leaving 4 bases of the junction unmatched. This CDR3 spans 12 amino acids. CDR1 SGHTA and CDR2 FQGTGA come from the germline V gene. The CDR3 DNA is TGTGCCAGCAGCTCCTCGCGGGGGGAGCAGTTCTTC. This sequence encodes CASSSSRGEQFF.

The CDR3 spells CASSHGRRNSPLHF. Here the CDR3 DNA reads TGTGCCAGCAGCCATGGGCGGAGGAATTCACCCCTCCACTTT. This rearrangement joins TRBV3-1 (or the pseudogene TRBV3-2) to TRBJ1-6; D not resolved. V lost 3 bases and J 7 bases, leaving 10 bases between the germline ends. Germline V gene lookup returns CDR1 LGHDT and CDR2 YNNKEL (reference sequence). This CDR3 spans 14 amino acids.

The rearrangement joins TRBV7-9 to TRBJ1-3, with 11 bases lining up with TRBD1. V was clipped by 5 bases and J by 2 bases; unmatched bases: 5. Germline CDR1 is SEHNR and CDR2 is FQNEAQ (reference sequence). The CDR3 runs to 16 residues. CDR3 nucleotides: TGTGCCAGCAGCCCTCCGGACAGGGGGCCTGGAAACACCATATATTTT. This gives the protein CASSPPDRGPGNTIYF.

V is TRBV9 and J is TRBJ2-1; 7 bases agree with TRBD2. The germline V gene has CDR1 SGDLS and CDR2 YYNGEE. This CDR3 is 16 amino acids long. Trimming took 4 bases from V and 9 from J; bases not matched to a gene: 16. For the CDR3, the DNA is TGTGCCAGCAGCTCCCCGATGTGGGATGCTAGCGGTGAGCAGTTCTTC. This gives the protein CASSSPMWDASGEQFF.

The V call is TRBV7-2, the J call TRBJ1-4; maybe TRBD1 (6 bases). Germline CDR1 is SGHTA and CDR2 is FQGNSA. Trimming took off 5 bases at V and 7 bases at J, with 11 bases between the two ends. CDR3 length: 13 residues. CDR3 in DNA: TGTGCCAGCAGCGACGGACAGCGTGAAAAACTGTTTTTT. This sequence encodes CASSDGQREKLFF.

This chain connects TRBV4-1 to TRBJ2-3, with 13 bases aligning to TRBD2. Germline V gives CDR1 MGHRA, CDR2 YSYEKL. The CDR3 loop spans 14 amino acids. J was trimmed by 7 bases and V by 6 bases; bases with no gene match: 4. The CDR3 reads CASSQLAGGNTQYF. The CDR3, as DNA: TGCGCCAGCAGTCAACTAGCGGGGGGGAATACGCAGTATTTT.

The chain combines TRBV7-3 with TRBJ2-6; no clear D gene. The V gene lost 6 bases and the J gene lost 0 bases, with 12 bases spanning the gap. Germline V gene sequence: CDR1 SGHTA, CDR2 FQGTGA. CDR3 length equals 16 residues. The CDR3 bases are TGTGCCAGCAGGTTTGTCCGTTACTCTGGGGCCAACGTCCTGACTTTC. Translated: CASRFVRYSGANVLTF.

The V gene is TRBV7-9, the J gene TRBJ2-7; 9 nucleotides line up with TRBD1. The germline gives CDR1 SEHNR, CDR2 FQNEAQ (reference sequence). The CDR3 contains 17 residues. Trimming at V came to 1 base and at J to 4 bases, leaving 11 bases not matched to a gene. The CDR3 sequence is CASSLGDKTGGQYEQYF. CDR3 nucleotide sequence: TGTGCCAGCAGCTTAGGGGACAAGACAGGGGGACAATACGAGCAGTACTTC.